These T cell receptor beta chains were read from a single sample in a study of post-analysis software for immune sequencing data. MiXCR was run by TCRdb on the PCR reads, yielding one entry per CDR3 protein. The repertoire consists of 750,000 to 900,000 distinct CDR3 sequences, with around 46% occurring once and the leading ten covering 4.9%. The sample was blood. These receptor sequences come from a girl aged 5-17 years with multiple sclerosis. Both conserved end residues are part of each CDR3. The order of the fields is D gene, V gene, J gene, clone size, CDR3 DNA, CDR3 protein. A D gene is named only where the DNA matches it firmly. Rows give clone size only sometimes, using once, few, many, or a class for an expanded clone.

>TRBD2|TRBV7-2|TRBJ2-1|.
TGTGCCAGCAGCGCCCTGCTAGCGGGGGACTACAATGAGCAGTTCTTC
CASSALLAGDYNEQFF
>TRBD1|TRBV12-3/TRBV12-4|TRBJ2-6|few
TGTGCCAGCAGTTACGTGTTAACAGGGGTGGTTGGGTATGGGGCCAACGTCCTGACTTTC
CASSYVLTGVVGYGANVLTF
>.|TRBV20-1|TRBJ1-1|once
TGCAGTGCTAGAGATAGGCGGCAGCTCGCTTTCTTT
CSARDRRQLAFF
>TRBD1|TRBV9|TRBJ2-7|few
TGTGCCAGCAGCCCGCGGACAGGGCCGCGCGAGCAGTACTTC
CASSPRTGPREQYF
>TRBD2|TRBV11-2|TRBJ2-1|.
TGTGCCAGCAGCTCCCCGGGGGGGACTAGCCTAAACTCCAATGAGCAGTTCTTC
CASSSPGGTSLNSNEQFF
>.|TRBV6-5|TRBJ2-7|once
TGTGCCACACAAACGCGGAACTCCTACGAGCAGTACTTC
CATQTRNSYEQYF
>.|TRBV10-3|TRBJ2-1|.
TGTGCCATCAGGGCGTCCTCGGGGACGTCCTACAATGAGCAGTTCTTC
CAIRASSGTSYNEQFF
>TRBD2|TRBV11-2|TRBJ2-3|.
TGTGCCAGCAGCTTCGGACTAGCGGGTTACACAGATACGCAGTATTTT
CASSFGLAGYTDTQYF
>.|TRBV28|TRBJ2-5|once
TGTGCCAGCAGTTTTTGGGACACTCAAGAGACCCAGTACTTC
CASSFWDTQETQYF
>.|TRBV7-6|TRBJ2-3|.
TGTGCCAGCAGCCGCGGGGCCCGCAACCCTGGCACAGATACGCAGTATTTT
CASSRGARNPGTDTQYF
>.|TRBV7-2|TRBJ1-2|many
TGTGCCAGCAGCTTAGATATTCGAGGCATCTATGGCTACACCTTC
CASSLDIRGIYGYTF
>.|TRBV7-9|TRBJ2-1|few
TGTGCCAGCAGCTTTATTCGCCTCGCTCTGGAGCAGTTCTTC
CASSFIRLALEQFF
>.|TRBV9|TRBJ2-3|.
TGTGCCAGCAGCGTAGCGCCTATAACTACAGATACGCAGTATTTT
CASSVAPITTDTQYF
>TRBD1|TRBV12-3/TRBV12-4|TRBJ1-2|.
TGTGCCAGCAGTTTACGAGGCAGGGGGCTTGGCTACACCTTC
CASSLRGRGLGYTF
>.|TRBV6-1|TRBJ2-7|few
TGTGCCAGCAGTGATTGGGCGACTACGGAGCAGTACTTC
CASSDWATTEQYF
>.|TRBV6-2/TRBV6-3|TRBJ2-1|.
TGTGCCAGCGGCCGGGCCTTCCCCAACAATGAGCAGTTCTTC
CASGRAFPNNEQFF
>.|TRBV5-1|TRBJ1-2|few
TGCGCCAGCAGCTTGGAGGGAACTAACTATGGCTACACCTTC
CASSLEGTNYGYTF
>.|TRBV7-4|TRBJ2-7|.
TGTGCCAGCAGCTCCCTCGGCAGGGACGACCTAAATACCTACGAGCAGTACTTC
CASSSLGRDDLNTYEQYF
>.|TRBV4-1|TRBJ1-1|.
TGCGCCAGCAGCCAAGGCCAACAGACTGAAGCTTTCTTT
CASSQGQQTEAFF
>.|TRBV20-1|TRBJ1-5|once
TGCAGTGCCAGGGACATATTAAATCAGCCCCAGCATTTT
CSARDILNQPQHF
>TRBD1|TRBV15|TRBJ1-4|.
TGTGCCACCAGCATGACAGGGGGATTGAGTGAAAAACTGTTTTTT
CATSMTGGLSEKLFF
>TRBD2|TRBV20-1|TRBJ2-7|.
TGCAGTGCGCGTAAACTAGCGGGATCCTACGAGCAGTACTTC
CSARKLAGSYEQYF
>.|TRBV7-9|TRBJ1-1|.
TGTGCCAGCAGCGCCCCGGGACAACCGAGGGCTGAAGCTTTCTTT
CASSAPGQPRAEAFF
>.|TRBV20-1|TRBJ2-7|.
TGCAGTGCTATCAATCCAGGGGGGCTTACCTACGAGCAGTACTTC
CSAINPGGLTYEQYF
>TRBD2|TRBV20-1|TRBJ2-1|few
TGCAGTGCTAGAGATGCCAGCGGGAGGGCAGATGAGCAGTTCTTC
CSARDASGRADEQFF
>.|TRBV7-6|TRBJ2-5|few
TGTGCCAGCAGCCCCCTAGCAAAAGAGACCCAGTACTTC
CASSPLAKETQYF
>TRBD2|TRBV12-3/TRBV12-4|TRBJ2-1|.
TGTGCCAGCAGCTCCTATAGCGGGACCAACTACAATGAGCAGTTCTTC
CASSSYSGTNYNEQFF
>.|TRBV12-3/TRBV12-4|TRBJ2-5|.
TGTGCCAGCAGTTTGTATGAGCCCTCGCGCCAAGAGACCCAGTACTTC
CASSLYEPSRQETQYF
>.|TRBV5-1|TRBJ2-6|.
TGCGCCAGCAGCGTAACGACAGGATCTTACTCTGGGGCCAACGTCCTGACTTTC
CASSVTTGSYSGANVLTF
>.|TRBV7-9|TRBJ2-5|.
TGTGCCAGCAGCCCATTAGCGTCGGACTGGGGGGAGCAGTACTTC
CASSPLASDWGEQYF
>TRBD2|TRBV6-5|TRBJ2-7|.
TGTGCCAGCAGGAAGCGGGACCCACTCTACGAGCAGTACTTC
CASRKRDPLYEQYF
>TRBD2|TRBV29-1|TRBJ2-7|few
TGCAGCGCCGCGACTAGCGGAAGCTCCTACGAGCAGTACTTC
CSAATSGSSYEQYF
>TRBD1|TRBV29-1|TRBJ2-4|.
TGCAGCGCCTCTGGACAGGGGGCTGCCAAAAACATTCAGTACTTC
CSASGQGAAKNIQYF
>.|TRBV29-1|TRBJ1-5|.
TGCAGCGTTTCGCGGGGGATACATCAGCCCCAGCATTTT
CSVSRGIHQPQHF
>TRBD1|TRBV20-1|TRBJ1-3|.
TGCAGTGCTTCTCTTGAGGGGGCAGAATCTGGAAACACCATATATTTT
CSASLEGAESGNTIYF
>.|TRBV6-5|TRBJ1-2|.
TGTGCCAGCAGTTACTCACCCGGGGGGCTTGGCTACACCTTC
CASSYSPGGLGYTF